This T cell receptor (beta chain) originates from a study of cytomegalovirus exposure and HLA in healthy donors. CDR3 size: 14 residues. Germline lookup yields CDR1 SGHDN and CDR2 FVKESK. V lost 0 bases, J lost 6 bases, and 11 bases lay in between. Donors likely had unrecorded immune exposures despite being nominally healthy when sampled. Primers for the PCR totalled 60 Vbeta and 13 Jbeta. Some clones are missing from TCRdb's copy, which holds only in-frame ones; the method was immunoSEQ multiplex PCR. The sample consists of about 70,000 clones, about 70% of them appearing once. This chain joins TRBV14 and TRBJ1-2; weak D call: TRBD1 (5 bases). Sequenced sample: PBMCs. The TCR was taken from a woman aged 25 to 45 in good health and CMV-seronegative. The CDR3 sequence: CASSQDRGVDGYTF. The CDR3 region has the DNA TGTGCCAGCAGCCAAGATCGGGGGGTCGATGGCTACACCTTC.